This T cell receptor beta chain derives from a study of shared clonotypes between healthy human individuals. Within Nashville, Tennessee resided all donors, each a Caucasian adult. Study conclusions and caveats: Non-shared clonotypes were found to have lower generation probabilities than the clonotypes that were shared by all four of the sorted-subset donors. Blood was the only sampled material, and tissue repertoires likely differ.

The CDR3 sequence is 13 residues long. V dropped 3 bases and J dropped 3 bases, with 9 bases sitting between them. The germline gives CDR1 SGDLS, CDR2 YYNGEE. TCRdb's copy holds only in-frame clones and misses some; the assay was immunoSEQ multiplex PCR. The data hold a few hundred thousand clones, with 65% observed a single time. Comment on this clone: The antigen is undetermined.

The clonotype comes from a man aged 25 to 40 in good health. The sequenced material came from memory CD4+ T cells sorted from blood. As for subset: CD45RA-negative fraction. V is TRBV9 and J is TRBJ2-5; the D call may be TRBD1 or TRBD2 (5 bases each). The CDR3: CASSAGQKETQYF. Written as DNA, the CDR3 is TGTGCCAGCAGCGCGGGGCAGAAAGAGACCCAGTACTTC. The full variable domain, rest sourced from reference TRBV9 and TRBJ2-5, is DSGVTQTPKHLITATGQRVTLRCSPRSGDLSVYWYQQSLDQGLQFLIQYYNGEERAKGNILERFSAQQFPDLHSELNLSSLELGDSALYFCASSAGQKETQYFGPGTRLLVL.